Listed below are T cell receptor beta chains from one sample, sequenced in a study of regulatory T cells in long-lasting Graves disease. TCRdb ran MiXCR on the multiplex PCR reads and lists one entry per CDR3 protein. The sample has about 420,000 distinct CDR3 sequences; roughly 15% are singletons. This same sample was also part of a study on T cells in Graves' hyperthyroidism and ophthalmopathy.

Sequences were derived from peripheral blood mononuclear cells (PBMCs), sampled at new diagnosis, from a patient treated with antithyroid drugs. The source of these receptors is a woman between 18 and 29 years old with Graves disease. The conserved cysteine and the conserved F or W are not part of the CDR3 here.

J | V | CDR3
TRBJ2-2 | TRBV7-9 | ASSRLADNTGELF
TRBJ2-7 | TRBV27 | ASSLLASSYEQY
TRBJ2-2 | TRBV3-1 | ASSLLAYTRELF
TRBJ1-2 | TRBV2 | ASRDREHGYT
TRBJ1-6 | TRBV7-6 | ASSRTDSPNSPLH
TRBJ1-5 | TRBV2 | ASTRGTGAQPQH
TRBJ2-3 | TRBV28 | ATNKWGPGTDTQY
TRBJ1-2 | TRBV30 | AWESGGLNYGYT
TRBJ2-7 | TRBV28 | ASDSGISDEQY
TRBJ2-3 | TRBV20-1 | SARITDTQY
TRBJ2-4 | TRBV2 | ASSRGGNAKNIQY
TRBJ2-1 | TRBV12-3/TRBV12-4 | ASSHPLDFHNEQF
TRBJ1-5 | TRBV27 | ASSPTPSNQPQH
TRBJ2-1 | TRBV20-1 | SASRLADYNEQF
TRBJ2-1 | TRBV24-1 | ATSDLDTGTYNEQF
TRBJ2-1 | TRBV4-1 | ASSQESLAGEGGL
TRBJ1-2 | TRBV30 | AWMTGFPYGYT
TRBJ2-7 | TRBV2 | ASSETGQGSDY
TRBJ1-2 | TRBV4-3 | ASSQGRTGANYGYT
TRBJ2-7 | TRBV7-2 | ASSNDRVYEQY
TRBJ2-2 | TRBV7-2 | ASNPPLRAGGGGELF
TRBJ1-5 | TRBV20-1 | SARETGLGQPQH
TRBJ2-7 | TRBV29-1 | SVFASGAEQY
TRBJ2-1 | TRBV28 | ASNSGTSRLNSYNEQF
TRBJ2-1 | TRBV2 | ASRDRRDDEQF
TRBJ2-1 | TRBV7-2 | ASSLLGFEQL
TRBJ1-1 | TRBV15 | ATSRAYGTANTEAF
TRBJ1-2 | TRBV2 | ASKRQGIVYGYT
TRBJ2-1 | TRBV29-1 | SVDRLAGRANAQF
TRBJ2-7 | TRBV5-5 | ASSEILGDSGVRGY
TRBJ1-6 | TRBV3-1 | ASSLVGNSPLH
TRBJ1-2 | TRBV9 | ASSVRGDGYT
TRBJ1-2 | TRBV3-1 | ASSRAWRYT
TRBJ2-1 | TRBV7-6 | ASSLGPSRNNEQF
TRBJ2-2 | TRBV11-2 | ASSLPSRVHTGELF
TRBJ2-3 | TRBV7-2 | ASQKTGSTDTQY
TRBJ2-4 | TRBV28 | ASTHLFPKNIQY
TRBJ2-5 | TRBV4-1 | ASSIRYAGQETQY
TRBJ2-7 | TRBV6-1 | ASRDLKTSGRLDEQY
TRBJ2-3 | TRBV29-1 | SVGEGTDTQY
TRBJ2-2 | TRBV12-3/TRBV12-4 | ASSFLGIRTGELF
TRBJ1-1 | TRBV20-1 | SAREVRGPHVEAF
TRBJ1-2 | TRBV4-1 | ASSQVEGQFYGYT
TRBJ2-3 | TRBV3-1 | ASSQETGRGAADTQY